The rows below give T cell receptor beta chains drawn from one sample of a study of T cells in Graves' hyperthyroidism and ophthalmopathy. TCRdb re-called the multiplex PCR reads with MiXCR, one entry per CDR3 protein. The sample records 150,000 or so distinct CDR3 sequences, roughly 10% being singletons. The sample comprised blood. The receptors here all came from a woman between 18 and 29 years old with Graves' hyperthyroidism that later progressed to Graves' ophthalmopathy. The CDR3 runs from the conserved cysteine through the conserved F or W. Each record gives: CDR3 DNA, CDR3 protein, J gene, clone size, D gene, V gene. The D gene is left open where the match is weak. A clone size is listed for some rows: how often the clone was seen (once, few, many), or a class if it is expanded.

TGTGCCAGCAGCACCACGGGAGGTCTCTACAATGAGCAGTTCTTC CASSTTGGLYNEQFF TRBJ2-1 many TRBD2 TRBV2
TGTGCCAGCAGCCAACGACTCGGCAGGACGAACACTGAAGCTTTCTTT CASSQRLGRTNTEAFF TRBJ1-1 many NA TRBV14
TGCAGTCCCCTGCTGCAGAATGAAAAACTGTTTTTT CSPLLQNEKLFF TRBJ1-4 NA NA TRBV20-1
TGTGCCAGCAGTTTTATTCTAAGCGGGACCCACGCGGATACGCAGTATTTT CASSFILSGTHADTQYF TRBJ2-3 many TRBD2 TRBV12-3/TRBV12-4
TGTGCCAGCAGCTTAGAAGTGGAGGGGAAAGATGAAAAACTGTTTTTT CASSLEVEGKDEKLFF TRBJ1-4 many NA TRBV7-6
TGTGCCAGTACCGTGGGGGACAGGGATCAGCCCCAGCATTTT CASTVGDRDQPQHF TRBJ1-5 many TRBD1 TRBV19
TGTGCCAGCAGTTACTCGATGGTGACTACCGGGGGAGATACGCAGTATTTT CASSYSMVTTGGDTQYF TRBJ2-3 many NA TRBV6-2/TRBV6-3
TGTGCCAGCAGCGAGGATACGTTGGCCTACAATGAGCAGTTCTTC CASSEDTLAYNEQFF TRBJ2-1 few NA TRBV3-1
TGTGCCAGCACCCAGGGGGGGGATCAGAACCTCTATAATTCACCCCTCCACTTT CASTQGGDQNLYNSPLHF TRBJ1-6 many TRBD1 TRBV28
TGTGCCAGCAGCCAAGGAATAATGGTCGGGCCTGGAGCTTTCTTT CASSQGIMVGPGAFF TRBJ1-1 few NA TRBV14
TGTGCCAGCAGTCCTGGACTGATCAACTCTGGGGCCAACGTCCTGACTTTC CASSPGLINSGANVLTF TRBJ2-6 NA NA TRBV27
TGTGCCAGCAGTGAAGTCGGACAGGGCTCTACCTCCTATGGCTACACCTTC CASSEVGQGSTSYGYTF TRBJ1-2 many TRBD1 TRBV2
TGTGCCAGCATCCCCAGGATCGGGGGGAGCAATCAGCCCCAGCATTTT CASIPRIGGSNQPQHF TRBJ1-5 many NA TRBV6-1
TGTGCCAGTAGTATTGGGACTAGCGGGGGGACCTACAATGAGCAGTTCTTC CASSIGTSGGTYNEQFF TRBJ2-1 few TRBD2 TRBV19
TGTGCCAGCAGTGTAGCAGGCGGAGACTATGGCTACACCTTC CASSVAGGDYGYTF TRBJ1-2 many NA TRBV6-1
TGTGCTAGCAGCAACCCTTGGGGACAGTACCCGGGGATTATTGACTACACCTTC CASSNPWGQYPGIIDYTF TRBJ1-2 NA TRBD1 TRBV7-7
TGCGCCAGCAGCCCCCGGGACAGACAAAATAATTCACCCCTCCACTTT CASSPRDRQNNSPLHF TRBJ1-6 NA TRBD1 TRBV4-1
TGCAGTGCTAGACCCTCCACAGATACGCAGTATTTT CSARPSTDTQYF TRBJ2-3 many NA TRBV20-1
TGTGCCAGCAGTCAGGGGGCGGTCACTGAAGCTTTCTTT CASSQGAVTEAFF TRBJ1-1 many TRBD1 TRBV6-1
TGTGCCAGCAGCCCGAAATTAGAGCAGTTCTTC CASSPKLEQFF TRBJ2-1 many NA TRBV7-9
TGTGCCAGCAGCTTAGCGGACAGAAACTATGGCTACACCTTC CASSLADRNYGYTF TRBJ1-2 NA NA TRBV7-9
TGTGCCAGCAGTTTAAAGCCCTATGGCTACACCTTC CASSLKPYGYTF TRBJ1-2 many NA TRBV28
TGTGCCTGGAGTGGAGAATATCGGCGGAATGAGCAGTTCTTC CAWSGEYRRNEQFF TRBJ2-1 few NA TRBV30
TGCAGTGCTAGAGACCTCCAGACAGGGGAGGATGGCTACACCTTC CSARDLQTGEDGYTF TRBJ1-2 many TRBD1 TRBV20-1
TGCAGTCGGACGCGCGGAGATACGCAGTATTTT CSRTRGDTQYF TRBJ2-3 many NA TRBV20-1
TGTGCCATCAGCCCTAACTCCGGGACAGGGTCCTACGAGCAGTACTTC CAISPNSGTGSYEQYF TRBJ2-7 NA TRBD1 TRBV10-3
TGTGCCAGCAGTGAATATGGAGGGAGCTATTCTAATGAAAAACTGTTTTTT CASSEYGGSYSNEKLFF TRBJ1-4 many NA TRBV25-1
TGTGCCAGCTCAGAACTGGGTCAGCCCCAGCATTTT CASSELGQPQHF TRBJ1-5 many NA TRBV18
TGTGCCACCTTTAAAATGGGTCAGCCCCAGCATTTT CATFKMGQPQHF TRBJ1-5 many NA TRBV24-1
TGCGCCAGCAGGCCACAGGGGGTACGGTTGGGCACTGAAGCTTTCTTT CASRPQGVRLGTEAFF TRBJ1-1 many TRBD1 TRBV5-1
TGTGCCAGCAGCGAACAGGGGGCTGGCAATCAGCCCCAGCATTTT CASSEQGAGNQPQHF TRBJ1-5 few TRBD1 TRBV5-6
TGTGCCAGCAGTTACTCAGACAATGAGCAGTTCTTC CASSYSDNEQFF TRBJ2-1 few NA TRBV6-5
TGTGCCACCGGGGAGGGATCGGGGGTAAGGGATAGCAATCAGCCCCAGCATTTT CATGEGSGVRDSNQPQHF TRBJ1-5 NA NA TRBV24-1
TGTGCCAGCAGTTGGGGGGCTTATTCACCCCTCCACTTT CASSWGAYSPLHF TRBJ1-6 many NA TRBV12-3/TRBV12-4
TGTGCCAGCAATCGCGTGAATAGGGCCGGGGGAGAGCAGTACTTC CASNRVNRAGGEQYF TRBJ2-7 NA NA TRBV5-6